This passage covers 12 T cell receptor beta chains from one sample sequenced in a study of T-cell reconstitution after alpha-beta-depleted transplantation in children (dated by TCRdb to between 2015 and 2016). Library preparation was by PCR. TCRdb shows the sequencer as Illumina HiSeq 2500. TCR library preparation used molecular barcoding, with unique molecular identifiers applied to normalize quantification of the TCRbeta repertoire. TCRdb passed the public sequencing reads through fastp at Q25 and MiXCR, retaining productive beta sequences. Rows with one shared CDR3 protein collapse into an entry with the most common genes and DNA. This sample lists fewer than 1 million distinct CDR3 sequences; less than 20% were detected once. Together, the top ten hold about 4.6% of the sample. The sample's treatment or condition label, in plain terms: allogeneic hematopoietic cell transplantation with graft depleted of TCRalphabeta T cells and CD19 B cells.

Sample: PBMCs, mostly from graft donor cells, taken 360 days after TCRalphabeta/CD19-depleted stem cell transplant. These receptors all stem from a male patient younger than 18 who had a stem cell transplant for acute lymphoblastic leukemia, so the T cells may come from the graft donor.

There are a few counts of this clonotype. The chain combines TRBV6-2 or TRBV6-3 with TRBJ2-1; possibly TRBD1 or TRBD2 for D (5 bases each). Trimming removed 6 bases at V and 8 bases at J, with 20 bases between. CDR1 and CDR2 (germline): MNHEY, SVGEGT. This CDR3 contains 15 residues. The CDR3 DNA follows: TGTGCCAGCAGGTTTTACAGTGCAGGGAGCGATGAGCAGTTCTTC. Amino acids: CASRFYSAGSDEQFF.

The sample holds a few counts of this clonotype. This chain joins TRBV4-2 and TRBJ1-2, with D unclear. The CDR3 sequence is 19 residues long. Germline V gene lookup returns CDR1 LGHNA and CDR2 YNFKEQ. V lost 4 bases and J lost 5, with 29 bases in between. DNA of the CDR3: TGTGCCAGCAGCCTGAAAGGGCCGAGGTCCATCTCCTTCTATTATGGCTACACCTTC. It codes for CASSLKGPRSISFYYGYTF.

This clonotype was counted between two and nine times. The chain couples TRBV25-1 to TRBJ2-3; D could derive from TRBD1 or TRBD2 (5 bases each). CDR3 size: 15 residues. CDR1 and CDR2 from the germline V gene are MGHDK and SYGVNS. V was clipped by 5 bases and J by 4 bases, with 16 bases between them. CDR3 loop: CASSPSMGLSDTQYF. The CDR3, as DNA: TGTGCCAGCAGTCCTAGCATGGGGCTTTCAGATACGCAGTATTTT.

This chain joins TRBV20-1 and TRBJ2-1; a possible D gene is TRBD2 (6 bases). CDR3 length: 15 residues. Germline V gives CDR1 DFQATT, CDR2 SNEGSKA (reference sequence). The CDR3 sequence is CSNTGGMSSYNEQFF. The CDR3 DNA follows: TGCAGCAACACGGGCGGGATGAGCTCCTACAATGAGCAGTTCTTC.

The count of this clonotype is one. This chain joins TRBV7-9 and TRBJ1-2; D uncertain. The ends were cut back, 5 bases at V and 4 bases at J, with 11 bases in the middle. The CDR3 spans 13 residues. Germline-derived CDR1 and CDR2 are SEHNR and FQNEAQ (reference sequence). CDR3 bases: TGTGCCAGCAGCCTGAACGGACCCTATGGCTACACCTTC. Protein product: CASSLNGPYGYTF. Variable domain in full (rest from reference TRBV7-9 and TRBJ1-2): DTGVSQNPRHKITKRGQNVTFRCDPISEHNRLYWYRQTLGQGPEFLTYFQNEAQLEKSRLLSDRFSAERPKGSFSTLEIQRTEQGDSAMYLCASSLNGPYGYTFGSGTRLTVV.

Comment on this clonotype: Given a much more abundant clone one base away, this may be a read error. This chain uses TRBV20-1 with TRBJ2-7, with D possibly TRBD2 on 6 matching bases. Germline V gives CDR1 DFQATT, CDR2 SNEGSKA (reference sequence). Trimming left V 0 bases short and J 0 bases short, with 12 bases between. This CDR3 spans 15 amino acids. The CDR3 sequence: CSAREHGGLSYEQYF. CDR3 nucleotide sequence: TGCAGTGCTAGAGAACACGGGGGACTCTCCTACGAGCAGTACTTC.

The chain carries TRBV7-8 and TRBJ2-7; TRBD1 agrees at 8 bases. The CDR3 covers 13 residues. The germline V gene has CDR1 SGHVS and CDR2 FQNEAQ. The trim removed 6 bases at V and 4 bases at J, leaving 5 bases unmatched. The chain's CDR3 is CASRAGGGYEQYF. The DNA of the CDR3 is TGTGCCAGCAGAGCAGGGGGCGGGTACGAGCAGTACTTC.

The rearrangement uses TRBV29-1 and TRBJ1-1, with unresolved D. The CDR3 sequence is 12 residues long. Trimming cost V 5 bases and J 0 bases, with 7 bases left between them. Germline V gives CDR1 SQVTM, CDR2 ANQGSEA. As DNA, the CDR3 is TGCAGCGTTTGGCCCCTGAACACTGAAGCTTTCTTT. Translating it yields CSVWPLNTEAFF.

This clonotype was counted only a few times. DNA of the CDR3: TGCGCCAGCGCGACCCTAGGGGCCGCTCGCGAGCAGTACTTC. It codes for CASATLGAAREQYF. The V call is TRBV4-1, the J call TRBJ2-7, with D perhaps TRBD1 (5 bases). This CDR3 has 14 residues. Germline loops: CDR1 MGHRA, CDR2 YSYEKL. Between the trimmed V and J ends, which lost 8 bases and 6 bases, there was a span of 20 bases.

CDR3 in amino acids: CSVGSWVAEGYTF. The CDR3 DNA is TGCAGCGTTGGATCGTGGGTAGCGGAGGGCTACACCTTC. V gene TRBV29-1 combines with J gene TRBJ1-2; D ambiguous. The CDR3 runs 13 residues. The germline V gene encodes CDR1 SQVTM and CDR2 ANQGSEA. V was cut by 4 bases and J by 8 bases, with 17 bases left in between. The whole variable domain, filled in from reference TRBV29-1 and TRBJ1-2, reads SAVISQKPSRDICQRGTSLTIQCQVDSQVTMMFWYRQQPGQSLTLIATANQGSEATYESGFVIDKFPISRPNLTFSTLTVSNMSPEDSSIYLCSVGSWVAEGYTFGSGTRLTVV.

This clonotype was observed a handful of times. The V and J genes are TRBV5-1 and TRBJ2-3; 9 bases line up with TRBD2. This CDR3 is 17 amino acids long. The trim removed 2 bases at V and 2 bases at J, leaving 9 bases unmatched. In germline, CDR1 is SGHRS, CDR2 YFSETQ. The CDR3 spells CASSFGILAGITDTQYF. In nucleotides, the CDR3 is TGCGCCAGCAGCTTTGGGATTCTAGCGGGGATCACAGATACGCAGTATTTT.

CDR3 coding DNA: TGTGCCAGTAGCCAAAGACAGGGGGCCTACGAGCAGTACTTC. This sequence encodes CASSQRQGAYEQYF. The chain recombines TRBV19 with TRBJ2-7, with 9 bases aligning to TRBD1. V shed 6 bases and J 2 bases; nucleotides not matched to a gene: 5. The germline V gene encodes CDR1 LNHDA and CDR2 SQIVND (reference sequence). The CDR3 sequence is 14 residues long. The variable domain in full, completed from reference TRBV19 and TRBJ2-7, reads DGGITQSPKYLFRKEGQNVTLSCEQNLNHDAMYWYRQDPGQGLRLIYYSQIVNDFQKGDIAEGYSVSREKKESFPLTVTSAQKNPTAFYLCASSQRQGAYEQYFGPGTRLTVT.